The 5 T cell receptor beta chains reported below all come from one sample, sequenced in a study of blood T cell repertoires in COVID-19. Repertoires were generated with immunoSEQ multiplex PCR, while TCRdb's copy carries only in-frame clones and drops some. The data show about 170,000 clones, approximately 84% seen once. Sequencing was done on a sample of peripheral blood. The origin of the receptors is a man aged 35 to 55 who had recovered from COVID-19.

This CDR3 reads CASSPRDRGQETQYF. The CDR3 nucleotides read TGTGCCAGCAGCCCCCGGGACAGGGGACAAGAGACCCAGTACTTC. The chain combines TRBV3-1 (or the pseudogene TRBV3-2) with TRBJ2-5, with 10 bases matching TRBD1. V was clipped by 4 bases and J by 2 bases; unmatched bases: 4. CDR1 is LGHDT, CDR2 YNNKEL, per germline (reference sequence). There are 15 residues in the CDR3.

This chain uses TRBV6-6 with TRBJ1-2; no clear D. CDR3 size: 13 residues. Germline CDR1 is MNHNY and CDR2 is SVGAGI (reference sequence). Trimming left V 3 bases short and J 8 bases short, with 13 bases between. CDR3 sequence reads: CASSYNEIGGYTF. CDR3 coding DNA: TGTGCCAGCAGTTATAATGAGATCGGGGGCTACACCTTC.

The chain employs TRBV10-3 and TRBJ1-1; a possible D gene is TRBD1 (5 bases). Germline assignment: CDR1 ENHRY and CDR2 SYGVKD. The CDR3 has 15 amino acids. V was shortened by 1 base and J by 2 bases, with 11 bases between the two germline ends. CDR3 sequence: CAISEFRDFNTEAFF. CDR3 in DNA: TGTGCCATCAGTGAGTTTCGGGACTTCAACACTGAAGCTTTCTTT.

CDR3 in DNA: TGCGCCAGCAGGCGAGATGGGACTAGCGGGAGGGCCTTTTACGAGCAGTACTTC. This sequence encodes CASRRDGTSGRAFYEQYF. This sequence joins TRBV10-2 and TRBJ2-7, with 16 nucleotides matching TRBD2. The CDR3 runs 18 residues. The ends lost 6 bases at V and 4 bases at J; junction bases unmatched: 12. Looked up from germline, CDR1 is WSHSY and CDR2 is SAAADI.

This chain uses TRBV9 with TRBJ2-2; 10 nucleotides line up with TRBD2. Germline V gives CDR1 SGDLS, CDR2 YYNGEE. Trimming removed 3 bases from V and 4 bases from J; junction bases left unmatched: 6. CDR3 length equals 16 residues. CDR3 loop: CASSAGTSEVTGELFF. The CDR3 region has the DNA TGTGCCAGCAGCGCGGGGACTAGCGAGGTCACCGGGGAGCTGTTTTTT.